This TCR beta chain appears in the sequencing data of a study of shared clonotypes between healthy human individuals. Study-wide context: Samples came from two female and a few male donors aged 18 to 49.

The repertoire was sequenced with immunoSEQ multiplex PCR; TCRdb's copy has only in-frame clones and lacks some. The data show about 2.4 million clones, over 85% seen once. This clone has just one count. V lost 0 bases to trimming and J lost 6 bases, with 8 bases between them. Germline-derived CDR1 and CDR2 are SGHAT and FQNNGV. This CDR3 comprises 13 residues. The chain has TRBV11-2 and TRBJ1-1; D is uncertain. This sequence originates from a young man in good health. Some clones in this sample may be carry-over from other donors' samples. What was sequenced was naive CD4+ T cells from PBMCs. As for subset: CD45RA+ positively selected. In nucleotides, the CDR3 is TGTGCCAGCAGCTTAGATATATGGGCTGAAGCTTTCTTT. It translates to CASSLDIWAEAFF.